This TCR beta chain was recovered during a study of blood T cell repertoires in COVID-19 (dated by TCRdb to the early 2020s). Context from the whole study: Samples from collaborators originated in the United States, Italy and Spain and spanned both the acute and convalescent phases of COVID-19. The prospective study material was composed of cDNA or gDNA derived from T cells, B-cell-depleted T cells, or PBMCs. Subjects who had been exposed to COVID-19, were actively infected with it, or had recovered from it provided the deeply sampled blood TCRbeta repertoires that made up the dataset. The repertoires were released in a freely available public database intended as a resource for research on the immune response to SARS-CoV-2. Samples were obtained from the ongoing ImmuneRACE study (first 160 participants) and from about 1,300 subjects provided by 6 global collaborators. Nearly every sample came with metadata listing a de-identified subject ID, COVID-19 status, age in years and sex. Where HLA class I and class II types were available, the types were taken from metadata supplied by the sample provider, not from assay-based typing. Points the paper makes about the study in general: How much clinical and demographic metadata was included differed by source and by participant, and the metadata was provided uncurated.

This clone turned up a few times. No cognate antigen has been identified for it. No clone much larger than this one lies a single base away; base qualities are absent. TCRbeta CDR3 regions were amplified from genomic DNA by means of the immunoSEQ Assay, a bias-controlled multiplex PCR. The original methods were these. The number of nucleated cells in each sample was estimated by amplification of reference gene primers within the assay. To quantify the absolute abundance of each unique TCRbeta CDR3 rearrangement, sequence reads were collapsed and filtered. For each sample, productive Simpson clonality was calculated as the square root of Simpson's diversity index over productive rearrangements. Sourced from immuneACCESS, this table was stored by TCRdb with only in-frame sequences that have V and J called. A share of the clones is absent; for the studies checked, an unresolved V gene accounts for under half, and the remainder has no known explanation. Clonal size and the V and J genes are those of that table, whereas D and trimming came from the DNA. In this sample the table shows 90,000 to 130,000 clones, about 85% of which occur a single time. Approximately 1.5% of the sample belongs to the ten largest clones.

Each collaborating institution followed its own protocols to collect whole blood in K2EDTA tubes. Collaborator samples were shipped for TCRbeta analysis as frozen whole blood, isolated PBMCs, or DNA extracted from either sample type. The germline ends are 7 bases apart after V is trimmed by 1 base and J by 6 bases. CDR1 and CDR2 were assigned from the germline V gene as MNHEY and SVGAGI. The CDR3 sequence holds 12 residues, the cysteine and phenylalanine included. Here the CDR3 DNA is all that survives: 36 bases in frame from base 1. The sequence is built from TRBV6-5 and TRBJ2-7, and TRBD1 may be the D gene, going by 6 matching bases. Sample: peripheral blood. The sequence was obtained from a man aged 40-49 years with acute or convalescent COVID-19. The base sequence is TGTGCCAGCAGTTACTTAGGGGGCGAGCAGTACTTC. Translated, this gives CASSYLGGEQYF.